Sequencing of this T cell receptor beta chain was carried out in a study of vaccination effects on CD4 cells after COVID-19. The table came from immunoSEQ multiplex PCR; TCRdb's copy has only in-frame clones and leaves some out. Of tens of thousands of clones detected, roughly 81% appear once; the ten largest clones hold under 3%. CDR3 length: 15 residues. V lost 7 bases, J lost 5 bases, and 15 bases lay in between. Germline V gene lookup returns CDR1 LNHDA and CDR2 SQIVND (reference sequence). Only a few counts were recorded for this clone. Its specificity is unknown. Pools of viral peptides were used by the ViraFEST assay to expand antigen-specific CD4+ T cells ahead of sequencing. The culture ran for 10 days, and then CD4+ T cells were isolated. Testing of the vaccine recipients showed negative nucleocapsid antibodies and no prior SARS-CoV-2 infection. Cultures of about 2 million PBMC per well contained 10 IU/ml IL-2 plus 10 ug/ml peptides. Cells had half their medium changed to IL-2 medium on days 3 and 7.

Specimen: CD4+ T cells from PBMCs cultured with HCoV-229E spike peptides, collected before COVID-19 vaccination. The TCR originated in a human donor who received a COVID-19 vaccine. The chain carries TRBV19 and TRBJ1-6; D possibly corresponds to TRBD1 (5 bases). The CDR3 sequence: CASTPRTPDNSPLHF. CDR3 DNA: TGTGCCAGTACGCCTCGGACACCGGATAATTCACCCCTCCACTTT.